This T cell receptor beta chain was identified during a study of tumor and adjacent non-tumor tissue in lung cancer. The CDR3 totals 13 residues, both ends included. Germline V gene lookup returns CDR1 SQVTM and CDR2 ANQGSEA. This sample's RNA came from whole unsorted tissue. More than 3 cm separated this lung sample from the edge of the tumor. With respect to this clonotype: No conserved phenylalanine or tryptophan ends this CDR3, so it is likely a read error. The limits of the CDR3 on the DNA are not certain, so only TCRdb's listed CDR3 is given.

TCRbeta libraries were built with three rounds of nested PCR, modified from ARM-PCR. TCRdb itself ran the multiplex PCR reads through MiXCR, one entry per CDR3 protein. The sample includes about 77,000 distinct CDR3 sequences, over 60% of them seen just once. The sequenced sample was distant non-tumor lung tissue. V and J are TRBV29-1 and TRBJ2-5. The TCR originated in a man between 65 and 79 years old with non-small cell lung cancer. Here the CDR3 reads CSVADRFQGTQYL.